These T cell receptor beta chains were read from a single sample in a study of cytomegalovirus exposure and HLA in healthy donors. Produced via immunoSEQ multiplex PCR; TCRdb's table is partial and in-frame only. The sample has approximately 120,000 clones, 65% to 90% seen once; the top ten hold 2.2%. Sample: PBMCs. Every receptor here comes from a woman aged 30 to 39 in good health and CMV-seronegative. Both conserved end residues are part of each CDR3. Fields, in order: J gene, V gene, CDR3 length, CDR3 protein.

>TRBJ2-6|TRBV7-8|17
CASSLRVLVPGANVLTF
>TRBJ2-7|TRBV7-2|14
CASCETSGAPEQYF
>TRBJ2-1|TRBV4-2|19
CASSQEVNSGRPLYNEQFF
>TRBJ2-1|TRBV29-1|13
CSVRTQGLNEQFF
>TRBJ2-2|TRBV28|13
CASSLRVTGELFF
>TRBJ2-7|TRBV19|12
CATGTNTGEQYF
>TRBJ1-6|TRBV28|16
CASSLVSPSLNSPLHF
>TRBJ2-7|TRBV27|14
CASSSISRTNEQYF
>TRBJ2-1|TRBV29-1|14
CSVVGTSADNEQFF
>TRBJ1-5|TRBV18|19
CASSPLPGQGLYSNQPQHF
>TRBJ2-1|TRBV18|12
CASSPGGVEQFF
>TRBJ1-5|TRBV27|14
CASSLPGINQPQHF
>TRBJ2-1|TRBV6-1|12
CATARGWNEQFF